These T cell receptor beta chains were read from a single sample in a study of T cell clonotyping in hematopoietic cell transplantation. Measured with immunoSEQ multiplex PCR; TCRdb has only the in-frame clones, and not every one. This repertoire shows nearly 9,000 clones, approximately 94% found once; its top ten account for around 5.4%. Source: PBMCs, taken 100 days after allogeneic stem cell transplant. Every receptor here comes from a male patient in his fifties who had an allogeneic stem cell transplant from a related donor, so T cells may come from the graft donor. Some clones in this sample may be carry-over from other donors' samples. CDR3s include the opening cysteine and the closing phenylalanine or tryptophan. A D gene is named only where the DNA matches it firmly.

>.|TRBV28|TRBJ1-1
CASTPAGRNTEAFF
TGTGCCAGCACTCCAGCGGGGCGGAACACTGAAGCTTTCTTT
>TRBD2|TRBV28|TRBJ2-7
CASSTQREGVDYEQYF
TGTGCCAGCAGCACTCAACGGGAGGGGGTGGACTACGAGCAGTACTTC
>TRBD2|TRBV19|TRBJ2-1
CASQTSGDYNEQFF
TGTGCCAGTCAGACTAGCGGAGATTACAATGAGCAGTTCTTC
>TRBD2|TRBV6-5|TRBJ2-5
CASSYSGSGTQYF
TGTGCCAGCAGTTATAGCGGGAGCGGGACCCAGTACTTC
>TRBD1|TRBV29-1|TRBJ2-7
CSVEHPDRELGEQYF
TGCAGCGTTGAACATCCGGACAGGGAGTTGGGCGAGCAGTACTTC
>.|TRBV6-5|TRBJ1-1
CASGRTANTEAFF
TGTGCCAGCGGCAGGACAGCGAACACTGAAGCTTTCTTT
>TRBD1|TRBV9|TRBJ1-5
CASSKRDRDQPQHF
TGTGCCAGCAGCAAACGGGACAGAGATCAGCCCCAGCATTTT
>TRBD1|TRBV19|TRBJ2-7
CASSRQGSYEQYF
TGTGCCAGTAGTAGACAGGGTTCCTACGAGCAGTACTTC
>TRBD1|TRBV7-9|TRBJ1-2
CASSLVSGQGAGYTF
TGTGCCAGCAGCTTAGTATCCGGACAGGGTGCTGGCTACACCTTC